Listed here is a single T cell receptor (beta chain). Antigen unknown. Relative to the germline gene, one junction end is altered; a read error may explain this. Looked up from germline, CDR1 is GTSNPN and CDR2 is SVGIG (reference sequence). CDR3 length equals 11 residues. The data were taken from a study of siplizumab effects on memory and regulatory T cells. Regarding the study as a whole: Significantly reduced by siplizumab was the cumulative frequency of alloreactive sequences, namely those traceable to unstimulated CD4+ memory cells. An assignable phenotype, naive or memory, was missing from roughly 79-95% of proliferating CD4+ or CD8+ clones. Solely a minor proportion of alloreactive clones could be assigned to unstimulated subsets.

This table comes from immunoSEQ multiplex PCR, and its TCRdb copy is limited to in-frame clones, with some not included. The sample consists of over 85,000 clones, roughly 90% of them appearing once. This sequence was found in a human donor in good health. This sequence joins TRBV30 and TRBJ2-4; D is uncertain. Input material: CD4+ T cells sorted from blood. CDR3 in DNA: TGTGCCTGGAGTTGGATGGGTACTCACCTCTTC. Protein: CAWSWMGTHLF.